Listed below are T cell receptor beta chains from one sample, sequenced in a study of human T cells and chemical hapten exposure. TCRdb ran MiXCR on the RACE reads and lists one entry per CDR3 protein. Among around 300,000 distinct CDR3 sequences listed, just under 8% were seen once. The source was whole blood, collected in connection with sensitization to the hapten diphenylcyclopropenone (DPC). Receptors originate from a man between 18 and 35 years old with alopecia areata. Some clones in this sample may be carry-over from other donors' samples. Each CDR3 is given with its conserved first and last residue. The order of the fields is J gene, D gene, V gene, clone size, CDR3 DNA, CDR3 protein. A D gene is named only where the DNA matches it firmly. Expanded clones are given a class, and other clones once, few, many or no size at all.

TRBJ2-7 TRBD1 TRBV29-1 NA TGCAGCGCCGCGGACAGGGGGAATAGGTACGAGCAGTACTTC CSAADRGNRYEQYF
TRBJ1-5 NA TRBV4-1 many TGCGCCAGCAGCCAAGTACTGGGAGGGGATAGCAATCAGCCCCAGCATTTT CASSQVLGGDSNQPQHF
TRBJ2-3 NA TRBV4-3 few TGCGCCAGCAGCCAAGATCGAGGCTTATCAACGCAGTATTTT CASSQDRGLSTQYF
TRBJ1-1 TRBD1 TRBV6-6 few TGTGCCAGCGCTCAGCAGGGGGAGGTTACTGAAGCTTTCTTT CASAQQGEVTEAFF
TRBJ2-3 NA TRBV27 few TGTGCCAGCGCCAGAGTCGTCGACCGCACAGATACGCAGTATTTT CASARVVDRTDTQYF
TRBJ1-1 NA TRBV7-9 few TGTGCCAGCAGCTTAGCGCGCCCCAGGATGAACACTGAAGCTTTCTTT CASSLARPRMNTEAFF
TRBJ1-1 NA TRBV7-9 few TGTGCCAGCAGCTATCAACAGGTGGTAACTGAAGCTTTCTTT CASSYQQVVTEAFF
TRBJ2-3 NA TRBV11-2 many TGTGCCAGCAGCATTCGGGGGACCACAGATACGCAGTATTTT CASSIRGTTDTQYF
TRBJ1-5 TRBD1 TRBV10-3 many TGTGCCATCAGTGGGACAGGGAATAGCAATCAGCCCCAGCATTTT CAISGTGNSNQPQHF
TRBJ2-7 NA TRBV20-1 few TGCAGTGCTAGCTCAGCGGGTGTTGACGAGCAGTACTTC CSASSAGVDEQYF
TRBJ2-1 NA TRBV2 NA TGTGCCAGCAGCGCTAGAAGCTCGATCTCCTACAATGAGCAGTTCTTC CASSARSSISYNEQFF
TRBJ2-2 TRBD1 TRBV29-1 NA TGCAGCGTTGGAAATGGGACAGTCATACGGGGGGAGCTGTTTTTT CSVGNGTVIRGELFF
TRBJ2-2 NA TRBV7-8 few TGTGCCAGCAGCTATAGCGGAACTACCGGGGAGCTGTTTTTT CASSYSGTTGELFF
TRBJ2-5 NA TRBV6-2/TRBV6-3 NA TGTGCCAGCGGGGCTCCCGGGCATCATCCAGAGACCCAGTACTTC CASGAPGHHPETQYF
TRBJ1-2 NA TRBV10-3 few TGTGCCATCAGTGAGTCGAGAACAGGGATTATTGCGACAGGCTATGGCTACACCTTC CAISESRTGIIATGYGYTF
TRBJ2-5 NA TRBV20-1 few TGCAGTGCTAGCCGCACAGCCCAAGAGACCCAGTACTTC CSASRTAQETQYF
TRBJ2-1 NA TRBV9 many TGTGCCAGCAGCGTAACAAACGGCCCTACGTCCTACAATGAGCAGTTCTTC CASSVTNGPTSYNEQFF
TRBJ2-3 NA TRBV20-1 NA TGCAGTGCTTCGGCGGGGGCCCCGCAAGATACGCAGTATTTT CSASAGAPQDTQYF
TRBJ1-1 TRBD1 TRBV6-2/TRBV6-3 few TGTGCCAGCACCGCTACGGGGACAGGCGAAAGTCCCAACACTGAAGCTTTCTTT CASTATGTGESPNTEAFF
TRBJ1-1 NA TRBV7-9 NA TGTGCCAGCAGCCTCTTAAGTGGAGGGCCCCGGAACACTGAAGCTTTCTTT CASSLLSGGPRNTEAFF
TRBJ1-1 TRBD1 TRBV4-1 NA TGCGCCAGCAGCCAGGCACAGGGGCAAAGGGCTGAAGCTTTCTTT CASSQAQGQRAEAFF
TRBJ1-1 NA TRBV7-9 NA TGTGCCAGCAGCTTGCAAGCAGCTTTCTTT CASSLQAAFF
TRBJ2-2 NA TRBV7-9 few TGTGCCAGCAGCTTAGCAGGGGCCGGGGAGCTGTTTTTT CASSLAGAGELFF
TRBJ2-1 NA TRBV6-2/TRBV6-3 many TGTGCCAGCAGAAACCCAAACACAGGGTTTTTTTATCTCGGTGAGCAGTTCTTC CASRNPNTGFFYLGEQFF
TRBJ2-7 NA TRBV6-1 NA TGTGCCAGCAGTGAATCCGAGTCCCCCTCCTACGAGCAGTACTTC CASSESESPSYEQYF
TRBJ2-1 NA TRBV10-2 many TGCGCCAGCAGTGAGGGGTACTACAATGAGCAGTTCTTC CASSEGYYNEQFF
TRBJ1-1 NA TRBV12-3/TRBV12-4 NA TGTGCCAGCACTCCACAGGGAAGGGCTTTCTTT CASTPQGRAFF
TRBJ2-2 NA TRBV12-3/TRBV12-4 NA TGTGCCAGCAGTTCGACCCGAACGTCTATTAACACCGGGGAGCTGTTTTTT CASSSTRTSINTGELFF
TRBJ2-6 NA TRBV2 NA TGTGCCAGAATGTTGAACTCTGGGGCCAACGTCCTGACTTTC CARMLNSGANVLTF
TRBJ1-1 NA TRBV11-2 NA TGTGCCAGCAGCTTAGTTGGGCGGCACACTGAAGCTTTCTTT CASSLVGRHTEAFF
TRBJ2-2 TRBD1 TRBV20-1 NA TGCAGTGCTAGAAGCGACAGGGGTCTCTCCGGGGAGCTGTTTTTT CSARSDRGLSGELFF
TRBJ1-1 NA TRBV7-9 NA TGTGCCAGCAGCTCCCCAGTAGGTCTTATGAACACTGAAGCTTTCTTT CASSSPVGLMNTEAFF
TRBJ2-3 NA TRBV12-3/TRBV12-4 many TGTGCCAGCAGTTTAAGGTACACAGATACGCAGTATTTT CASSLRYTDTQYF
TRBJ2-5 NA TRBV5-1 NA TGCGCCAGCAGCTTGGTATTGGATCAAGAGACCCAGTACTTC CASSLVLDQETQYF
TRBJ1-6 NA TRBV29-1 few TGCAGCGTTCGGGCCGATTGGGATTCGGCCCTCCACTTT CSVRADWDSALHF
TRBJ2-7 NA TRBV3-1 few TGTGCCAGCAGCCTGAACCCTCAGAGAACGGGGTACGAGCAGTACTTC CASSLNPQRTGYEQYF
TRBJ2-1 NA TRBV14 NA TGTGCCAGCAGCCCGAAGGGGGTAAGGTCCTACAATGAGCAGTTCTTC CASSPKGVRSYNEQFF
TRBJ1-1 NA TRBV12-3/TRBV12-4 few TGTGCCAGCTCCAAAAGTACCAGGACCACTGAAGCTTTCTTT CASSKSTRTTEAFF
TRBJ1-1 NA TRBV3-1 NA TGTGCCAGCAGCCTTCTTGGGGGGGCGAATACTGAAGCTTTCTTT CASSLLGGANTEAFF
TRBJ1-6 NA TRBV25-1 few TGTGCCAGCAGTGAAAGGGGCGCAGGGTACGGCTCACCCCTCCACTTT CASSERGAGYGSPLHF
TRBJ1-3 NA TRBV28 few TGTGCCAGCAGTTTATTATCAGGGGACTCTGGAAACACCATATATTTT CASSLLSGDSGNTIYF
TRBJ1-2 NA TRBV7-9 NA TGTGCCAGCAGCTTAGCCCTTGGGGGGCTTATCAACTATGGCTACACCTTC CASSLALGGLINYGYTF
TRBJ1-5 NA TRBV7-8 NA TGTGCCAGCAGCTTATCCCGGGCGGGCAATCAGCCCCAGCATTTT CASSLSRAGNQPQHF
TRBJ1-2 NA TRBV29-1 few TGCAGCGTTGAGGGGCCGGGTTATGGCTATGGCTACACCTTC CSVEGPGYGYGYTF
TRBJ1-2 TRBD1 TRBV7-6 few TGTGCCAGCAGCTTAGGGGGACAGGGGGCGCTTAATGGCTACACCTTC CASSLGGQGALNGYTF
TRBJ1-5 NA TRBV10-3 NA TGTGCCATCAGTTCGAGGGACAATCAGCCCCAGCATTTT CAISSRDNQPQHF
TRBJ1-3 NA TRBV6-5 NA TGTGCCAGCAGTTACTCAGGGACCGACCCTGGAAACACCATATATTTT CASSYSGTDPGNTIYF
TRBJ1-5 TRBD1 TRBV24-1 few TGTGCCACCAGTGAAGGACAGGCTAATCAGCCCCAGCATTTT CATSEGQANQPQHF
TRBJ1-1 TRBD1 TRBV12-3/TRBV12-4 NA TGTGCCAGCAGCTTGACAGGGGAGGAAACTGAAGCTTTCTTT CASSLTGEETEAFF
TRBJ1-4 NA TRBV9 NA TGTGCCAGCAGCGCTTCGGGTGCAACTAATGAAAAACTGTTTTTT CASSASGATNEKLFF
TRBJ1-1 NA TRBV12-3/TRBV12-4 NA TGTGCCAGCAGTCCTCGGACAAAAACTGAAGCTTTCTTT CASSPRTKTEAFF
TRBJ1-5 NA TRBV7-9 NA TGTGCCAGCAGCTTCGCAGGGCCGAGCAATCAGCCCCAGCATTTT CASSFAGPSNQPQHF
TRBJ1-5 NA TRBV4-1 many TGCGCCAGCAGCCAAGTCGCAGTCATCTTAGATCAGCCCCAGCATTTT CASSQVAVILDQPQHF
TRBJ1-1 NA TRBV4-3 many TGCGCCAGCAGCCAAGAGAGACTCGGGTATGCTTTCTTT CASSQERLGYAFF
TRBJ2-1 NA TRBV4-3 few TGCGCCAGCAGCCAAGATCCACAGGCCCTCTACAATGAGCAGTTCTTC CASSQDPQALYNEQFF
TRBJ1-6 NA TRBV4-3 many TGCGCCAGCAGCCAACAGGGTAATTCACCCCTCCACTTT CASSQQGNSPLHF
TRBJ2-6 NA TRBV28 many TGTGCCAGCACCCCAGGGTCTGGGGCCAACGTCCTGACTTTC CASTPGSGANVLTF
TRBJ1-4 NA TRBV29-1 many TGCAGCGTTGAAAATGAAGAGGACGAGCAACTGTTTTTT CSVENEEDEQLFF